Sequencing of this TCR beta chain was carried out in a study of OX40 agonist ivuxolimab in advanced cancers. Study overall: Patients in the trial were receiving intravenous ivuxolimab every 2 weeks, at doses of 0.01 to 10 mg/kg. Three patients showed partial responses: one hepatocellular carcinoma and two cutaneous melanoma cases.

Sequencing was performed with immunoSEQ multiplex PCR; in TCRdb, only in-frame clones are kept and a portion is missing. The sample has 100,000 or so clones; approximately 94% are singletons. The starting material was CD4+ or CD8+ T cells sorted from blood, obtained in a trial of the OX40 agonist ivuxolimab. The origin of this receptor is an adult with an advanced solid tumor such as melanoma, head and neck, liver or kidney cancer.

The CDR3 DNA is TGTGCCAGCAGCTTCGGGGCTGCGAGCTCCTACGAGCAGTACTTC. Translation: CASSFGAASSYEQYF. The chain recombines TRBV11-2 with TRBJ2-7; possibly TRBD1 or TRBD2 for D (5 bases each). The CDR3 has 15 amino acids. V lost 3 bases and J lost 0, with 12 bases in between. Germline-derived CDR1 and CDR2 are SGHAT and FQNNGV.